A single sample is the source of the 22 T cell receptor beta chains below, sequenced in a study of blood T cell repertoires in COVID-19. Profiling relied on immunoSEQ multiplex PCR, and the TCRdb table lists in-frame clones only, not all of them. The sample records some 89,000 clones, roughly 89% being singletons. The sample taken for sequencing was peripheral blood. Receptors were obtained from a man over 45 with acute or convalescent COVID-19.

The rearrangement joins TRBV12-3 or TRBV12-4 to TRBJ1-5, with TRBD1 as a possible D gene (6 bases). V shed 6 bases and J shed 4 bases, with 7 bases lying between them. The CDR3 consists of 12 residues. Written as DNA, the CDR3 is TGTGCCAGCAGAACAGGGAATCAGCCCCAGCATTTT. It is translated as CASRTGNQPQHF.

This chain connects TRBV4-2 to TRBJ1-5; D remains ambiguous. V shed 1 base and J shed 6 bases, with 10 bases lying between them. The CDR3 sequence is 14 residues long. Germline V gene data show CDR1 as LGHNA and CDR2 as YNFKEQ. The CDR3 protein is CASSQAGAGQPQHF. The CDR3 bases are TGTGCCAGCAGCCAAGCTGGTGCGGGTCAGCCCCAGCATTTT.

The chain links TRBV6-2 or TRBV6-3 to TRBJ2-5; 10 nucleotides line up with TRBD2. This CDR3 has 16 residues. Germline values: CDR1 MNHEY, CDR2 SVGEGT. The V gene end was trimmed by 2 bases and the J gene end by 2 bases; junction bases not matched to a gene: 5. The CDR3 loop is CASSYPQRGGQETQYF. CDR3 nucleotide sequence: TGTGCCAGCAGTTACCCCCAGCGGGGGGGACAAGAGACCCAGTACTTC.

This clone was recorded only once. The genes are TRBV2 and TRBJ1-1; 7 bases fit TRBD1. Trimming cost V 7 bases and J 0 bases; bases outside gene matches: 5. The CDR3 length is 14 residues. Germline values: CDR1 SNHLY, CDR2 FYNNEI. As DNA, the CDR3 is TGTGCCAGCACCCAGGACAGGATGAACACTGAAGCTTTCTTT. The encoded protein is CASTQDRMNTEAFF.

V usage is TRBV7-9 and J usage is TRBJ2-7; TRBD2 might be the D (5 bases). The germline CDR1 and CDR2 sequences are SEHNR and FQNEAQ (reference sequence). V lost 0 bases and J lost 6, with 6 bases in between. This CDR3 comprises 12 residues. CDR3: CASSLAAGEQYF. The CDR3 DNA sequence: TGTGCCAGCAGCTTAGCGGCGGGCGAGCAGTACTTC.

The chain carries TRBV19 and TRBJ2-1; D possibly corresponds to TRBD2 (5 bases). Trimming left V 5 bases short and J 10 bases short, with 18 bases between. The CDR3 totals 14 residues. Germline CDR1 reads LNHDA; CDR2 reads SQIVND (reference sequence). CDR3 residues: CASSARLPAREQFF. CDR3 DNA: TGTGCCAGTAGTGCGAGACTACCCGCTAGAGAGCAGTTCTTC.

V gene TRBV5-5 combines with J gene TRBJ2-7, with D hard to call. Per the germline V gene, CDR1 is SGHKS and CDR2 is YYEKEE (reference sequence). This CDR3 region has 14 residues. V was trimmed by 4 bases and J by 10 bases, leaving 21 bases between them. CDR3 sequence (DNA): TGTGCCAGCAGCCAAGCTTTCCTAGACTCTCCCCAGTACGTC. Amino acid sequence: CASSQAFLDSPQYV.

The chain carries TRBV12-3 or TRBV12-4 and TRBJ2-7; D gene uncertain. The germline V and J ends were trimmed by 5 bases and 2 bases, with 10 bases remaining between them. There are 13 residues in the CDR3. This chain's CDR3 is CASSPRGTYEQYF. As DNA, the CDR3 is TGTGCCAGCAGTCCACGAGGCACCTACGAGCAGTACTTC.

The chain links TRBV11-2 to TRBJ1-5, with D perhaps matching TRBD1 (6 bases). Germline V gene lookup returns CDR1 SGHAT and CDR2 FQNNGV. The CDR3 is 14 residues long. V shed 5 bases and J shed 5 bases, with 13 bases lying between them. CDR3 residues: CASSRDRSDQPQHF. For the CDR3, the DNA is TGTGCCAGCAGCCGCGACAGGTCGGATCAGCCCCAGCATTTT.

The chain is built from TRBV6-2 or TRBV6-3 and TRBJ2-1, with D unclear. Trimming pared 2 bases from V and 0 bases from J, leaving 5 bases between. CDR3 size: 14 residues. Germline V gives CDR1 MNHEY, CDR2 SVGEGT. The chain's CDR3 is CASSYSYSYNEQFF. CDR3 nucleotide sequence: TGTGCCAGCAGTTACAGCTACTCCTACAATGAGCAGTTCTTC.

This chain links TRBV2 with TRBJ2-7; a possible D gene is TRBD1 (5 bases). Germline V gene data show CDR1 as SNHLY and CDR2 as FYNNEI. CDR3 length: 14 amino acids. V gave up 5 bases and J gave up 2 bases, with 13 bases separating them. CDR3 amino acids: CASSTSRVPYEQYF. The CDR3 coding sequence is TGTGCCAGCAGTACGAGCAGGGTGCCCTACGAGCAGTACTTC.

CDR3 sequence: CASRPRTSGIRYNEQFF. Written as DNA, the CDR3 is TGCGCCAGCAGACCTAGGACTAGCGGGATACGTTACAATGAGCAGTTCTTC. The chain is built from TRBV5-1 and TRBJ2-1; 12 nucleotides align to TRBD2. The CDR3 covers 17 residues. V lost 5 bases to trimming and J lost 4 bases; unmatched junction nucleotides: 10. Germline CDR1 reads SGHRS; CDR2 reads YFSETQ.

The genes are TRBV18 and TRBJ2-5, with 12 bases identical to TRBD2. The CDR3 loop spans 19 amino acids. V shed 1 base and J 0 bases; nucleotides not matched to a gene: 9. The germline CDR1 and CDR2 sequences are KGHSH and LQKENI. CDR3 in DNA: TGTGCCAGCTCACCACTTCCTCCAACTAGCGGGGGGCACCAAGAGACCCAGTACTTC. Protein sequence: CASSPLPPTSGGHQETQYF. Filled out from reference TRBV18 and TRBJ2-5, the complete variable domain reads NAGVMQNPRHLVRRRGQEARLRCSPMKGHSHVYWYRQLPEEGLKFMVYLQKENIIDESGMPKERFSAEFPKEGPSILRIQQVVRGDSAAYFCASSPLPPTSGGHQETQYFGPGTRLLVL.

The chain uses TRBV29-1 and TRBJ1-1; no firm D call. The CDR3 runs to 15 residues. Trimming shortened V by 3 bases and J by 0 bases, and 14 bases separated the two germline ends. Per the germline V gene, CDR1 is SQVTM and CDR2 is ANQGSEA. CDR3 in DNA: TGCAGCGTTGAGAGACTTTTGAATCTGAACACTGAAGCTTTCTTT. It encodes CSVERLLNLNTEAFF.

The J gene is TRBJ2-7, the V gene TRBV28, with D possibly matching TRBD1 (6 bases). Germline V CDR1 and CDR2: MDHEN, SYDVKM. CDR3 length equals 15 residues. Trimming removed 6 bases at V and 3 bases at J, with 18 bases between. CDR3 protein: CASSPFGTTDYEQYF. CDR3 nucleotides: TGTGCCAGCAGCCCCTTTGGGACAACTGACTACGAGCAGTACTTC. The variable domain in full, completed from reference TRBV28 and TRBJ2-7, reads DVKVTQSSRYLVKRTGEKVFLECVQDMDHENMFWYRQDPGLGLRLIYFSYDVKMKEKGDIPEGYSVSREKKERFSLILESASTNQTSMYLCASSPFGTTDYEQYFGPGTRLTVT.

The rearrangement links TRBV2 to TRBJ2-7, with 7 positions matching TRBD1. This CDR3 region has 12 residues. Trimming took 7 bases from V and 3 from J; bases not matched to a gene: 3. Germline V CDR1 and CDR2: SNHLY, FYNNEI. In DNA form, the CDR3 reads TGTGCCAGCACGGGACAGAACTACGAGCAGTACTTC. Protein sequence: CASTGQNYEQYF.

The J gene is TRBJ1-1, the V gene TRBV6-6; 11 nucleotides line up with TRBD1. The junction had 4 bases not matched to a gene; V was cut back by 6 bases and J by 1 base. CDR1 and CDR2 (germline): MNHNY, SVGAGI (reference sequence). The CDR3 has 15 amino acids. The chain's CDR3 is CASRGQGDANTEAFF. The CDR3 DNA is TGTGCCAGCAGGGGACAGGGGGATGCGAACACTGAAGCTTTCTTT.

The chain joins TRBV18 to TRBJ2-5; possible D gene TRBD2, 7 bases. The CDR3 is 16 residues long. The V gene's germline CDR1 is KGHSH and CDR2 LQKENI. V lost 3 bases to trimming and J lost 2 bases, with 16 bases between them. The CDR3 reads CASSPGGGLGQETQYF. The CDR3 DNA reads TGTGCCAGCTCACCGGGCGGGGGCCTGGGTCAAGAGACCCAGTACTTC.

This chain connects TRBV9 to TRBJ1-2; 7 bases fit TRBD1. The CDR3 is 14 amino acids. CDR1 SGDLS and CDR2 YYNGEE come from the germline V gene. Trimming cost V 3 bases and J 4 bases; bases outside gene matches: 6. The CDR3 region has the DNA TGTGCCAGCAGCGCAGGGACAGTCCTCTATGGCTACACCTTC. Amino acids: CASSAGTVLYGYTF.

The chain combines TRBV9 with TRBJ1-6, with D perhaps TRBD1 (6 bases). The germline gives CDR1 SGDLS, CDR2 YYNGEE. The CDR3 is made up of 15 amino acids. V was trimmed by 0 bases and J by 10 bases, leaving 14 bases between them. DNA of the CDR3: TGTGCCAGCAGCGTAGCTACAGGGCCGGGATCACCCCTCCACTTT. Translation: CASSVATGPGSPLHF. The whole variable domain, filled in from reference TRBV9 and TRBJ1-6, reads DSGVTQTPKHLITATGQRVTLRCSPRSGDLSVYWYQQSLDQGLQFLIQYYNGEERAKGNILERFSAQQFPDLHSELNLSSLELGDSALYFCASSVATGPGSPLHFGNGTRLTVT.

The rearrangement links TRBV9 to TRBJ2-1; D is undetermined. Germline CDR1 SGDLS, CDR2 YYNGEE. V lost 4 bases and J 4 bases, leaving 15 bases between the germline ends. This CDR3 contains 15 residues. The CDR3, as DNA: TGTGCCAGCAGCCCACAACCAAGACAATACAATGAGCAGTTCTTC. Amino acids: CASSPQPRQYNEQFF.

The chain carries TRBV13 and TRBJ2-7; 7 bases agree with TRBD1. This CDR3 has 13 residues. Germline assignment: CDR1 PRHDT and CDR2 FYEKMQ (reference sequence). The V and J ends lost 2 bases and 5 bases, in that order; junction bases with no gene match: 3. CDR3 sequence reads: CASSLSQGDEQYF. DNA for the CDR3: TGTGCCAGCAGCTTAAGTCAGGGGGACGAGCAGTACTTC.